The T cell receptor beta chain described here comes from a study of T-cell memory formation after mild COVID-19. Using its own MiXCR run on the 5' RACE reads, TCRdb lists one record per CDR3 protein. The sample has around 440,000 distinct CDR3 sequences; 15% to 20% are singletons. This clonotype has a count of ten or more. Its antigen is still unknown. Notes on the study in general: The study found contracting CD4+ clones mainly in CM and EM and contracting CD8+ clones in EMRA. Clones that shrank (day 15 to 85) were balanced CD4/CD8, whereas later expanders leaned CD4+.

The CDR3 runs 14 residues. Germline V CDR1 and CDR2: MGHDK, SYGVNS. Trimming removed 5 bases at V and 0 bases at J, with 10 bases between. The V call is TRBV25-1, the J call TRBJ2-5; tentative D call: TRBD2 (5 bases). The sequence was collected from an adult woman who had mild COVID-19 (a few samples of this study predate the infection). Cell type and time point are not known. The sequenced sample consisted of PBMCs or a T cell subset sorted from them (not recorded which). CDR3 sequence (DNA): TGTGCCAGCAGTACGAGGGTGTACCAAGAGACCCAGTACTTC. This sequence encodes CASSTRVYQETQYF.